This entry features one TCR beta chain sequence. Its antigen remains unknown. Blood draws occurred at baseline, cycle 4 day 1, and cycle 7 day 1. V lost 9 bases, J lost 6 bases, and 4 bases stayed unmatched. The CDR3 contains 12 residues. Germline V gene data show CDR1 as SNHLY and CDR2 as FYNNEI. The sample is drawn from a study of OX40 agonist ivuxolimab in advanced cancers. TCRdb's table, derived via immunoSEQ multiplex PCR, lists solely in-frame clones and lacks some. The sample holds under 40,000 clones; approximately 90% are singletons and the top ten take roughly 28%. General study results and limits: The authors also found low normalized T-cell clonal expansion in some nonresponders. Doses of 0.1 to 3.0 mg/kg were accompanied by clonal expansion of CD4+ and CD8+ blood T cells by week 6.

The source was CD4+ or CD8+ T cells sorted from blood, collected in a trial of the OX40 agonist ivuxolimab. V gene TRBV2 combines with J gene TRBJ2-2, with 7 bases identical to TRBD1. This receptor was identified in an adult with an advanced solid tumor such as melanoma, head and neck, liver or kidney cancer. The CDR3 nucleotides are TGTGCCAGTGAACAGGGGTCCGGGGAGCTGTTTTTT. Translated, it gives CASEQGSGELFF.